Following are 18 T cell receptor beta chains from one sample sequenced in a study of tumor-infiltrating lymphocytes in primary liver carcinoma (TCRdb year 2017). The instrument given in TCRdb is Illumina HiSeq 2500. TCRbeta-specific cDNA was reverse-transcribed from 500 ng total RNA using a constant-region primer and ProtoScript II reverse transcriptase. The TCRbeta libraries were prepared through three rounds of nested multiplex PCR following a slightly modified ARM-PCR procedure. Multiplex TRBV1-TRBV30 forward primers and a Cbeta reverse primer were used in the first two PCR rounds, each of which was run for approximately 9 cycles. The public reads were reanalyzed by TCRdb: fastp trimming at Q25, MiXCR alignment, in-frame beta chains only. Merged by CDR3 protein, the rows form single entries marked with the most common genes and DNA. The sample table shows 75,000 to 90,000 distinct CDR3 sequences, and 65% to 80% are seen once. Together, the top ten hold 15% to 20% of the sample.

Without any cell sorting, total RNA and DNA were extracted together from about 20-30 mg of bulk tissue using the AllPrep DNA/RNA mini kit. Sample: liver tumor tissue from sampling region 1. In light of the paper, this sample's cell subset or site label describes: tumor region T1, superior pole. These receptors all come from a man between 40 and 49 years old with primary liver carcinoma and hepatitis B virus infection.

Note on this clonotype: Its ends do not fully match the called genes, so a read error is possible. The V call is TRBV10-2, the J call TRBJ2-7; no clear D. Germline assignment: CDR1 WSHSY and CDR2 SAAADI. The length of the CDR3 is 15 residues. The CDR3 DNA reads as TGCGCCAGTAGTGAGACACTCCGGGCAGTCCACGAGCAGTACTTC. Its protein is CASSETLRAVHEQYF.

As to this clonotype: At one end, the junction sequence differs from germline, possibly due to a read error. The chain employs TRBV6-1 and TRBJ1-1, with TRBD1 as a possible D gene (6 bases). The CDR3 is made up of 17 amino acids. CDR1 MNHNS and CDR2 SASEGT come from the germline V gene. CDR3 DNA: TGTGTCAGCAGGGATGGACAGTTGGATACAAGTCGGGCTGAAGCTTTCTTT. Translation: CVSRDGQLDTSRAEAFF.

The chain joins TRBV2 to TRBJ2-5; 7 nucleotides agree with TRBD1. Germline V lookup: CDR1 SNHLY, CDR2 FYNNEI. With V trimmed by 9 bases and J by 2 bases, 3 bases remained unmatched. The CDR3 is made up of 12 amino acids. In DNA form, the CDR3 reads TGTGCCAGGGACAGGCTTCAAGAGACCCAGTACTTC. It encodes CARDRLQETQYF.

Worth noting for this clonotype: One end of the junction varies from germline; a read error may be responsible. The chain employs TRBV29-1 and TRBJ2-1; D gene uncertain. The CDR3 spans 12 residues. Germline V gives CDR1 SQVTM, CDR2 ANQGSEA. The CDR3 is CIVDQESNEQFF. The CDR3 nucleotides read TGTATCGTTGATCAGGAATCCAATGAGCAGTTCTTC.

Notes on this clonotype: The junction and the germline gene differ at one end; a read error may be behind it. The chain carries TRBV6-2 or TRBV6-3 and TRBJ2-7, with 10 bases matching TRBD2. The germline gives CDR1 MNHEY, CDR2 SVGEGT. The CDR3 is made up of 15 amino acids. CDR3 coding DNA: TGTGCCAACAGTTACACTAGCGGGAACTCCTACGAGCAGTACTTC. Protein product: CANSYTSGNSYEQYF.

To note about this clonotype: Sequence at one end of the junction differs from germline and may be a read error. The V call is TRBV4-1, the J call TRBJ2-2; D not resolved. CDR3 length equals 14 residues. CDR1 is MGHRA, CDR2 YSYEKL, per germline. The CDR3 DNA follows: TGCGCCAGGAGCCAAAACTCGTACACGGGGGAGCTGTTTTTT. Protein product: CARSQNSYTGELFF.

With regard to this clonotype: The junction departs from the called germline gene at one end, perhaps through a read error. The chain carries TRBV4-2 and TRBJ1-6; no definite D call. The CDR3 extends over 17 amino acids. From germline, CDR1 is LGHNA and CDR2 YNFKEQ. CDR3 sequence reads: CTSSQEWTSDRHSPLHF. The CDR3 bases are TGTACCAGCAGCCAAGAGTGGACTTCCGACCGGCATTCACCCCTCCACTTT.

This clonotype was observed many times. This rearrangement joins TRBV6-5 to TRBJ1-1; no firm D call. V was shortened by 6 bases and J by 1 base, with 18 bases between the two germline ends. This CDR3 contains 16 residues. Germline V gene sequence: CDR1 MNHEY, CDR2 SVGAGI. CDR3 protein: CASSPGDGIRNTEAFF. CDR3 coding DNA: TGTGCCAGCAGCCCCGGAGACGGCATCAGGAACACTGAAGCTTTCTTT.

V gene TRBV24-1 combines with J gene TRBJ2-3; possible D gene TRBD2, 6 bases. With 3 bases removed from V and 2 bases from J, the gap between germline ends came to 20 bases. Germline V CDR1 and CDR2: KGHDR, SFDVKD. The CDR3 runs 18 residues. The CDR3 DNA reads TGTGCCACCAGTGATCGCAGGACGCGGGGCCTGCCCACAGATACGCAGTATTTT. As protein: CATSDRRTRGLPTDTQYF.

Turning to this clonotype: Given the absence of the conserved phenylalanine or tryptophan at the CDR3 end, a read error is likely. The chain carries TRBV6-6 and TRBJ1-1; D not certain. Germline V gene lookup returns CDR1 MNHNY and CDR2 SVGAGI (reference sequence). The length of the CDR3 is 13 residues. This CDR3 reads CTSSYGGITEAFI. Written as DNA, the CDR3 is TGTACCAGCAGTTACGGTGGGATCACTGAAGCTTTCATT.

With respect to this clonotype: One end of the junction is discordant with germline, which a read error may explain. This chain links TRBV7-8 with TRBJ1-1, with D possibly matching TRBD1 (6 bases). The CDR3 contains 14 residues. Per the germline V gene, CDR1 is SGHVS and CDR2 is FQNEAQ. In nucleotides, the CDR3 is TGTACCAGCAGCTTAGGGGGGATAGGCACTGAAGCTCTCTTT. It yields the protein CTSSLGGIGTEALF.

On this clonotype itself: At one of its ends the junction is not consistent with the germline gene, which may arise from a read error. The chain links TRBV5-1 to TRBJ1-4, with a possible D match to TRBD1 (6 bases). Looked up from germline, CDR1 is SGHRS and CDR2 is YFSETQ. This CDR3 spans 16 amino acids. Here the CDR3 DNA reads TGCGCTAGCAGCTTGGCCGGGACATGGTTCCAGGAAAAACTGTTTTTT. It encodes CASSLAGTWFQEKLFF.

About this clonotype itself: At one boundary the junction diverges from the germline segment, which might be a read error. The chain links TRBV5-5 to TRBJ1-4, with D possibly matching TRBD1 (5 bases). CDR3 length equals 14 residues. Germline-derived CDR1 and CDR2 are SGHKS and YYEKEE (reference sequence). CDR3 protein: CASSTDRADEKLFF. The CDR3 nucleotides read TGTGCCAGCAGCACTGACAGAGCAGATGAGAAACTATTTTTT.

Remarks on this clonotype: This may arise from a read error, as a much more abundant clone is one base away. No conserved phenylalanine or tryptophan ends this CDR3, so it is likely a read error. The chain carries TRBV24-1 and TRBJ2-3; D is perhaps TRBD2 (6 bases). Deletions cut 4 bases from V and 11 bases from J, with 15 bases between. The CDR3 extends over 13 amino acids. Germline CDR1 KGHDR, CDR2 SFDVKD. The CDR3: CATSDTTSEEQYL. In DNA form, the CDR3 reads TGTGCCACCAGTGACACGACTAGTGAGGAGCAGTATCTT.

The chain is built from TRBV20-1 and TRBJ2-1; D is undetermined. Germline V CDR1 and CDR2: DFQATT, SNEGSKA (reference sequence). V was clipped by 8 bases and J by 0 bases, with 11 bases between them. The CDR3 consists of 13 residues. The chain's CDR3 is CSRSWPSYNEQFF. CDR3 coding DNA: TGCAGTCGGAGCTGGCCCTCCTACAATGAGCAGTTCTTC.

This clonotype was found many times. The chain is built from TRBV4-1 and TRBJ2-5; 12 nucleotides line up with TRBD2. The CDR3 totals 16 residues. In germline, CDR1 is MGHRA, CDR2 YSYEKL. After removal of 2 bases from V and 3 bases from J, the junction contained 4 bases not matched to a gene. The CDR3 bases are TGCGCCAGCAGCCAACAGAGACTAGCGGGAGAAGAGACCCAGTACTTC. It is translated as CASSQQRLAGEETQYF.

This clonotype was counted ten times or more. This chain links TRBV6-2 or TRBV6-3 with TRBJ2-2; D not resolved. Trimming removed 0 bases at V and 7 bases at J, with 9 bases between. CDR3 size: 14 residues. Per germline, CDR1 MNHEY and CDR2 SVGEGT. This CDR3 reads CASSYSSSIGELFF. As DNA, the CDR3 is TGTGCCAGCAGTTACTCGAGTAGCATCGGGGAGCTGTTTTTT.

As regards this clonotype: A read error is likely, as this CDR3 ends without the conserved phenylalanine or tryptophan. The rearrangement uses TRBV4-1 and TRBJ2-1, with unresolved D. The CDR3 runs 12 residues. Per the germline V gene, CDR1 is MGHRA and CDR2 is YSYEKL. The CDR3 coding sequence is TGCGCCAGCAGTCAAGGGTACAATGAGCAGTTCTCC. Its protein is CASSQGYNEQFS.